These 8 T cell receptor beta chains share one sample of origin, sequenced in a study of CD8+ T cells in alopecia areata. Following RNA extraction, reverse transcription yielded cDNA that acted as the sequencing template. TCRdb keeps only in-frame clones here, not all; method: immunoSEQ multiplex PCR. The data show 190,000 or so clones, roughly 64% seen once. As to treatment: oral pan-JAK inhibitor, 5-10 mg twice daily. The sample here was CD8+ T cells sorted from blood, taken at week 24, from a patient treated with tofacitinib. The receptors derive from a human donor with alopecia areata.

This chain links TRBV9 with TRBJ2-5; 9 bases are shared with TRBD1. This CDR3 has 15 amino acids. CDR1 is SGDLS and CDR2 is YYNGEE in the germline V gene. J gave up 4 bases and V 6 bases, and 10 bases lay outside the gene matches. The CDR3 region has the DNA TGTGCCAGCAACGCGGGGACAGGGATTAGAGAGACCCAGTACTTC. Its protein is CASNAGTGIRETQYF.

The chain uses TRBV9 and TRBJ2-7; D unclear. Germline V gives CDR1 SGDLS, CDR2 YYNGEE. The CDR3 length is 14 residues. The germline V and J ends were trimmed by 3 bases and 3 bases, with 13 bases remaining between them. The CDR3 sequence: CASSAEVSLYEQYF. The DNA of the CDR3 is TGTGCCAGCAGCGCCGAGGTTAGCCTCTACGAGCAGTACTTC.

This chain uses TRBV25-1 with TRBJ2-1; D might be TRBD1 (6 bases). This CDR3 has 13 residues. Germline CDR1 MGHDK, CDR2 SYGVNS. Trimming pared 7 bases from V and 8 bases from J, leaving 15 bases between. The CDR3: CASNQQGRDEQFF. The CDR3 DNA follows: TGTGCCAGCAACCAACAGGGAAGGGATGAGCAGTTCTTC.

This clone was seen a handful of times. The CDR3 DNA is TGCGCCAGCAGTGAGGGCAGGGTAACCTACGAGCAGTACTTC. It codes for CASSEGRVTYEQYF. The chain uses TRBV10-2 and TRBJ2-7; D possibly corresponds to TRBD1 (5 bases). With 2 bases removed from V and 2 bases from J, the gap between germline ends came to 10 bases. The germline V gene encodes CDR1 WSHSY and CDR2 SAAADI. This CDR3 contains 14 residues.

The chain carries TRBV2 and TRBJ1-4, with a weak D call TRBD1 (5 bases). The CDR3 has 14 residues. Trimming stripped 4 bases from V and 4 bases from J, with 10 bases between. The germline V gene has CDR1 SNHLY and CDR2 FYNNEI. The CDR3 DNA reads TGTGCCAGCAGTGCGGGGCAGGATAATGAAAAACTGTTTTTT. It encodes CASSAGQDNEKLFF.

This clone was seen only once. The chain combines TRBV4-2 with TRBJ1-5, with D tentatively TRBD1 (6 bases). This CDR3 is built from 16 residues. Germline lookup yields CDR1 LGHNA and CDR2 YNFKEQ. V was trimmed by 1 base and J by 0 bases, leaving 10 bases between them. The CDR3 coding sequence is TGTGCCAGCAGCCAAGGTGGGACAACTAGCAATCAGCCCCAGCATTTT. Protein sequence: CASSQGGTTSNQPQHF.

For the CDR3, the DNA is TGTGCCAGCAGTGAGACTGGGGCCAACGTCCTGACTTTC. Amino acid sequence: CASSETGANVLTF. This chain uses TRBV28 with TRBJ2-6, with no clear D. V was shortened by 5 bases and J by 2 bases, with 4 bases between the two germline ends. Germline V gives CDR1 MDHEN, CDR2 SYDVKM. This CDR3 has 13 residues.

The chain is built from TRBV27 and TRBJ2-1; TRBD1 might be the D (5 bases). This CDR3 is 14 amino acids long. Trimming cost V 0 bases and J 5 bases, with 8 bases left between them. CDR1 and CDR2 (germline): MNHEY, SMNVEV (reference sequence). CDR3 bases: TGTGCCAGCAGTTTATCGCCAGGGAACAATGAGCAGTTCTTC. Its translation: CASSLSPGNNEQFF.